The entry that follows covers one TCR beta chain sequence. The data originate from a study of T cell changes during pregnancy in multiple sclerosis. Assay: immunoSEQ multiplex PCR; the TCRdb copy retains only in-frame clones and omits some. Among 35,000 to 45,000 clones listed, 90% to 95% were seen once. This CDR3 is built from 10 residues. Per the germline V gene, CDR1 is SQVTM and CDR2 is ANQGSEA. V was trimmed by 3 bases and J by 7 bases, leaving 4 bases between them. The TCR sequence derives from a female donor with multiple sclerosis, enrolled in a pregnancy study. The chain combines TRBV29-1 with TRBJ2-1; D ambiguous. Sequencing was performed on CD8+ T cells from peripheral blood mononuclear cells, taken in the third trimester of pregnancy. The CDR3 region is CSVEANEQFF. CDR3 DNA sequence: TGCAGCGTTGAGGCAAATGAGCAGTTCTTC.